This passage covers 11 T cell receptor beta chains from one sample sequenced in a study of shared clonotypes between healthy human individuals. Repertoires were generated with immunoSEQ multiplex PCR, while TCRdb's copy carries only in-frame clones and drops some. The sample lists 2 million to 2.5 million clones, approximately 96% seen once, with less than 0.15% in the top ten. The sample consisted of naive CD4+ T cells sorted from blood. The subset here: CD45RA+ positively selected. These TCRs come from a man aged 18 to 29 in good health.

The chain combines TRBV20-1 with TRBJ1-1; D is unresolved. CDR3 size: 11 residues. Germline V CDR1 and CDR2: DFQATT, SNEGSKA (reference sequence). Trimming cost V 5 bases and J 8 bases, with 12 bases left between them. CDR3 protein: CSARRVVEAFF. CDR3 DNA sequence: TGCAGTGCTCGAAGGGTGGTGGAAGCTTTCTTT.

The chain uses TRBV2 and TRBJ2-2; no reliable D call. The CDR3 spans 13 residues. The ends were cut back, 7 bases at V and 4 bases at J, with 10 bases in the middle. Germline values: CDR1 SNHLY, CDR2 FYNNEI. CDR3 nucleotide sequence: TGTGCCAGCAAGGAAGCGCCCACCGGGGAGCTGTTTTTT. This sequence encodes CASKEAPTGELFF.

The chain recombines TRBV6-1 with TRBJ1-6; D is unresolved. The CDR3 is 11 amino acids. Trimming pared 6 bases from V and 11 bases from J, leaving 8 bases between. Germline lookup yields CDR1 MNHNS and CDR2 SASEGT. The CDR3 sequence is CASSTTPPLHF. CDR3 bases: TGTGCCAGCAGCACCACACCACCCCTCCACTTT.

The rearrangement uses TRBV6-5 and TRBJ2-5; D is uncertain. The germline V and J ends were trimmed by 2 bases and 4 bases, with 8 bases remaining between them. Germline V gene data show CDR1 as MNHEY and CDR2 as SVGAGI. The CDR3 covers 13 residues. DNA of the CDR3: TGTGCCAGCAGTTACCGTCGTGGAGAGACCCAGTACTTC. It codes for CASSYRRGETQYF.

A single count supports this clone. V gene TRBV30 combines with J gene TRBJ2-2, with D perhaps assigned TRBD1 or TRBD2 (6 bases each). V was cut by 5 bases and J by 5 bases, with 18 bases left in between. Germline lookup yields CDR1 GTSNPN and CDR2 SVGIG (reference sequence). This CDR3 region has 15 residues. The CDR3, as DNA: TGTGCCTGGGGGGGGACATCCCGTCGTACCGGGGAGCTGTTTTTT. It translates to CAWGGTSRRTGELFF.

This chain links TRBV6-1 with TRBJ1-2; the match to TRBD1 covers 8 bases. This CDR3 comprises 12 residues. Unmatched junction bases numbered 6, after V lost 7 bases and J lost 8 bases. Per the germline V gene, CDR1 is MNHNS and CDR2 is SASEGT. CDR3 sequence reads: CASTQGAQGYTF. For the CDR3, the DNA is TGTGCCAGCACCCAGGGGGCGCAGGGCTACACCTTC.

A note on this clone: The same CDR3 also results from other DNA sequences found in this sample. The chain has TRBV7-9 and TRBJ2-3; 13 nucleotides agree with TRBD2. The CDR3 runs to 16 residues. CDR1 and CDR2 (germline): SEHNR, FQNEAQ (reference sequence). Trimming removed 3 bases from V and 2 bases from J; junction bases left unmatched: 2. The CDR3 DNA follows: TGTGCCAGCAGCTTTGGGACTAGCGGGGCCACAGATACGCAGTATTTT. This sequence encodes CASSFGTSGATDTQYF.

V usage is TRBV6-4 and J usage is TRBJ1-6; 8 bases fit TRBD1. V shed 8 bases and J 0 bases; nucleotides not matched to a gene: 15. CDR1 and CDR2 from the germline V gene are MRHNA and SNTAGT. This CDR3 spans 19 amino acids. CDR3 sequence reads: CASQRTGRKGSSYNSPLHF. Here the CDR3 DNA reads TGTGCCAGCCAAAGGACAGGGAGGAAGGGAAGCTCCTATAATTCACCCCTCCACTTT.

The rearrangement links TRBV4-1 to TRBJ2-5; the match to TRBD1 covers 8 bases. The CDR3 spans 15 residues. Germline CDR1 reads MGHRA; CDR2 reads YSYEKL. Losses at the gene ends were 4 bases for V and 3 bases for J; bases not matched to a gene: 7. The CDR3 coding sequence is TGCGCCAGCAGCCTACCAGGGGGCCGAAAAGAGACCCAGTACTTC. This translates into CASSLPGGRKETQYF.

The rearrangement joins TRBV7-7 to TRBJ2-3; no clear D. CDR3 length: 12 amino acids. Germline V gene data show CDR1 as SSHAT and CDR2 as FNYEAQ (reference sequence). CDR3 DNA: TGTGCTGTGGGCGAATGGGGAGATACGCAGTATTTT. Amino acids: CAVGEWGDTQYF.

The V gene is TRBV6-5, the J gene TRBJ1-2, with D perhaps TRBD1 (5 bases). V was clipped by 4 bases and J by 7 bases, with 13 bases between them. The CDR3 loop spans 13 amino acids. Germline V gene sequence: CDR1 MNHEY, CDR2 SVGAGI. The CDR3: CASSLVQASGYTF. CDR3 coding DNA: TGTGCCAGCAGTTTAGTACAGGCTAGTGGCTACACCTTC.